The 6 T cell receptor beta chains below were found in one sample sequenced in a study of control samples from healthy donors and cancer patients. Libraries were prepared by immunoSEQ multiplex PCR; TCRdb keeps only in-frame clonotypes and omits some of them. The sample carries approximately 120,000 clones, approximately 90% recorded once. Sequenced sample: blood. The receptors here all came from a woman between 50 and 59 years old in good health.

The CDR3, as DNA: TGTGCCAGCAGTGACTGGGTCGATTCACCCCTCCACTTT. It is translated as CASSDWVDSPLHF. The chain uses TRBV6-4 and TRBJ1-6; D uncertain. Trimming left V 1 base short and J 8 bases short, with 6 bases between. The CDR3 length is 13 residues. Germline lookup yields CDR1 MRHNA and CDR2 SNTAGT.

CDR3 in DNA: TGTGCCAGCAGCCTCGGGACCGCTGCGGTCTCACCCCTCCACTTT. It encodes CASSLGTAAVSPLHF. This chain connects TRBV9 to TRBJ1-6; D possibly corresponds to TRBD1 (5 bases). Germline CDR1 SGDLS, CDR2 YYNGEE. V was clipped by 4 bases and J by 10 bases, with 18 bases between them. This CDR3 contains 15 residues.

This rearrangement joins TRBV6-6 to TRBJ1-5; D is perhaps TRBD1 (5 bases). Germline CDR1 reads MNHNY; CDR2 reads SVGAGI (reference sequence). Trimming took off 2 bases at V and 4 bases at J, with 12 bases between the two ends. CDR3 length: 15 residues. CDR3: CASSYPLDRNQPQHF. The CDR3 DNA is TGTGCCAGCAGTTACCCTCTCGACAGAAATCAGCCCCAGCATTTT.

The chain couples TRBV24-1 to TRBJ2-7; perhaps TRBD1 as D (6 bases). The V gene lost 7 bases and the J gene lost 2 bases, with 8 bases spanning the gap. The CDR3 runs to 12 residues. In germline, CDR1 is KGHDR, CDR2 SFDVKD. The CDR3 DNA reads as TGTGCCACCAGGGACAGCACCTACGAGCAGTACTTC. Amino acids: CATRDSTYEQYF.

This clone was seen a single time. The CDR3 DNA reads TGTGCCAGCAGCCTGGTGGGGGGATCCTACGAGCAGTACGTC. Translated, it gives CASSLVGGSYEQYV. This chain joins TRBV6-2 or TRBV6-3 and TRBJ2-7; D possibly corresponds to TRBD2 (6 bases). The CDR3 totals 14 residues. Trimming left V 6 bases short and J 1 base short, with 13 bases between. CDR1 is MNHEY and CDR2 is SVGEGT in the germline V gene.

This clone has just one count. The V call is TRBV14, the J call TRBJ1-6, with a weak D call TRBD1 (6 bases). The V end lost 1 base, the J end lost 7 bases, and 11 bases lay between the germline ends. The germline V gene has CDR1 SGHDN and CDR2 FVKESK. The CDR3 sequence is 15 residues long. The CDR3 here is CASSQVTGANSPLHF. CDR3 bases: TGTGCCAGCAGCCAAGTGACGGGGGCCAATTCACCCCTCCACTTT.